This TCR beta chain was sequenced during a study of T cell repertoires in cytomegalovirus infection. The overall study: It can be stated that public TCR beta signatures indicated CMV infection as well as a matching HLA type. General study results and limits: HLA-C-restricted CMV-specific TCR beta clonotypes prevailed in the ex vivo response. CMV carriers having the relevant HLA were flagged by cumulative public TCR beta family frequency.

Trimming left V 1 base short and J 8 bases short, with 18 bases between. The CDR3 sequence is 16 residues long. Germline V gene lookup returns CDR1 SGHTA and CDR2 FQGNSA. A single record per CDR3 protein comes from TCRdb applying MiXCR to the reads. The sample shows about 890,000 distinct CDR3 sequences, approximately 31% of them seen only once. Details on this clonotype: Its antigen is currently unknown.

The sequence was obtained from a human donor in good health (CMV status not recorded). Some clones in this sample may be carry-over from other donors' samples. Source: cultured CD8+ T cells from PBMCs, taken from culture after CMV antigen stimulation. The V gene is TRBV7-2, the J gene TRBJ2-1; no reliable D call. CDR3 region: CASSLENSAFEDEQFF. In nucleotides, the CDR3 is TGTGCCAGCAGCTTAGAAAACAGCGCATTTGAGGATGAGCAGTTCTTC.